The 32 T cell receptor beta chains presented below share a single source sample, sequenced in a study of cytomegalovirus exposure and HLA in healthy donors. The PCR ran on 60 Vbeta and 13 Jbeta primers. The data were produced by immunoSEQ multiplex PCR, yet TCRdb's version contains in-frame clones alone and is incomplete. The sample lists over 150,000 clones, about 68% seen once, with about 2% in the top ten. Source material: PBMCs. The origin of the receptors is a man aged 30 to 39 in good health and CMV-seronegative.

The CDR3: CASSRGLGDTQYF. The CDR3 nucleotides are TGTGCCAGCAGCCGAGGTCTGGGAGATACGCAGTATTTT. J is TRBJ2-3 and V is TRBV28; D gene unclear. The CDR3 covers 13 residues. V gave up 6 bases and J gave up 5 bases, with 12 bases separating them. Germline-derived CDR1 and CDR2 are MDHEN and SYDVKM.

CDR3: CASSPHTDTQYF. The DNA for the CDR3 is TGTGCCAGCTCACCCCACACAGATACGCAGTATTTT. The chain combines TRBV18 with TRBJ2-3; D is unresolved. V dropped 3 bases and J dropped 2 bases, with 3 bases sitting between them. Germline lookup yields CDR1 KGHSH and CDR2 LQKENI. The CDR3 has 12 amino acids.

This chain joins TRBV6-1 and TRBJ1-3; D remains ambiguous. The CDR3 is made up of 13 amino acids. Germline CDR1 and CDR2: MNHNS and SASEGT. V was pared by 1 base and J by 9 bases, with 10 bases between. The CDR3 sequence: CASSEDLRGTIYF. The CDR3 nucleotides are TGTGCCAGCAGTGAAGATCTTCGGGGCACCATATATTTT.

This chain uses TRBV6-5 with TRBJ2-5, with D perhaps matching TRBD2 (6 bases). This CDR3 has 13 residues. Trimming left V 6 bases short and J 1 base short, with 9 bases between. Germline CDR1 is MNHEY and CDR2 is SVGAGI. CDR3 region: CASRPGLQETQYF. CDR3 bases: TGTGCCAGCAGGCCGGGACTCCAAGAGACCCAGTACTTC.

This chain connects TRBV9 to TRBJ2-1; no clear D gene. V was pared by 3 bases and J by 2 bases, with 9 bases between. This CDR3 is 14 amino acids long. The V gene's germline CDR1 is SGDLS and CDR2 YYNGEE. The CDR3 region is CASSGKSTYNEQFF. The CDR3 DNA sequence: TGTGCCAGCAGCGGTAAATCTACCTACAATGAGCAGTTCTTC.

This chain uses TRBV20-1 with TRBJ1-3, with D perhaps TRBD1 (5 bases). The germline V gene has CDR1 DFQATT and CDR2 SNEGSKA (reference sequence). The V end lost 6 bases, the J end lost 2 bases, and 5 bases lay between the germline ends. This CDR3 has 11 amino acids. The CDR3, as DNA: TGCAGTGCCAGGGCTGGAAACACCATATATTTT. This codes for CSARAGNTIYF.

The CDR3 coding sequence is TGTGCCAGCAGCGCCCGGGACAGGGGTCGGAACGAGCAGTACTTC. It specifies CASSARDRGRNEQYF. This rearrangement joins TRBV9 to TRBJ2-7; 10 bases fit TRBD1. In germline, CDR1 is SGDLS, CDR2 YYNGEE. J gave up 5 bases and V 3 bases, and 8 bases lay outside the gene matches. This CDR3 is 15 amino acids long.

The CDR3 DNA is TGCGCCAGCAGCTTGGTCCCCCAAAGCACAGATACGCAGTATTTT. It is translated as CASSLVPQSTDTQYF. The chain is built from TRBV5-1 and TRBJ2-3; D is uncertain. This CDR3 spans 15 amino acids. CDR1 is SGHRS, CDR2 YFSETQ, per germline. V was cut by 0 bases and J by 0 bases, with 8 bases left in between.

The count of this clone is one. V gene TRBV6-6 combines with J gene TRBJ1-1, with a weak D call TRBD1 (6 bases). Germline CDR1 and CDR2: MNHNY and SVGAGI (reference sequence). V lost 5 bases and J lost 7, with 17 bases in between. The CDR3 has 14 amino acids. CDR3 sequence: CASSPSRTVLEAFF. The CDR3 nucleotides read TGTGCCAGCAGTCCCTCCCGGACAGTACTTGAAGCTTTCTTT.

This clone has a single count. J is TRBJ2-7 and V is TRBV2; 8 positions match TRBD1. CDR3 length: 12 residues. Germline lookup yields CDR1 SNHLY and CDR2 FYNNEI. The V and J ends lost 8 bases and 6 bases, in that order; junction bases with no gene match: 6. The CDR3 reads CASGQGVGEQYF. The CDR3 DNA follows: TGTGCCAGCGGACAGGGTGTCGGCGAGCAGTACTTC.

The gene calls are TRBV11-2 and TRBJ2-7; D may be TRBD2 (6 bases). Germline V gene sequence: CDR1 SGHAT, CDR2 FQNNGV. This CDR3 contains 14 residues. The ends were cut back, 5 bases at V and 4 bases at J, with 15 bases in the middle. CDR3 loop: CASSVRDSFYEQYF. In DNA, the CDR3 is TGTGCCAGCAGCGTCCGGGACTCGTTTTACGAGCAGTACTTC.

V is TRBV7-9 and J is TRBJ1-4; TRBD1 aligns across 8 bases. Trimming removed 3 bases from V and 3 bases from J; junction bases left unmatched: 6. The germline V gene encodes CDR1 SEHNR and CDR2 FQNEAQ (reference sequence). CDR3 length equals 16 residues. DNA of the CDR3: TGTGCCAGCAGCTTGCGACAGGGGTCCTCTAATGAAAAACTGTTTTTT. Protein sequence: CASSLRQGSSNEKLFF.

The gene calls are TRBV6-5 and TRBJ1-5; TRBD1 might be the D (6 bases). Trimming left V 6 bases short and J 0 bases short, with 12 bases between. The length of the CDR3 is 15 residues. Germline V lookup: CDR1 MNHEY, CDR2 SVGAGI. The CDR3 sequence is CASRPTGYSNQPQHF. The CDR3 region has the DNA TGTGCCAGCAGACCAACAGGGTATAGCAATCAGCCCCAGCATTTT.

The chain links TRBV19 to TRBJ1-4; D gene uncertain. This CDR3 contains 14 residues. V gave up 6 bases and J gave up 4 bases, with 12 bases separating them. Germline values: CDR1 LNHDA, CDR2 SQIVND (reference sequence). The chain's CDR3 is CASRTTEGNEKLFF. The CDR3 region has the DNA TGTGCCAGTAGGACCACGGAGGGTAATGAAAAACTGTTTTTT.

CDR3 DNA sequence: TGTGCCAGCAGTGAAGCGCCGGACAAATACGACTATGGCTACACCTTC. Amino acid sequence: CASSEAPDKYDYGYTF. The chain combines TRBV2 with TRBJ1-2; D is possibly TRBD1 (5 bases). V lost 0 bases, J lost 3 bases, and 14 bases lay in between. Germline lookup yields CDR1 SNHLY and CDR2 FYNNEI. The CDR3 loop spans 16 amino acids.

CDR3 region: CAWSGGTGGEANYGYTF. In nucleotides, the CDR3 is TGTGCCTGGAGTGGGGGGACAGGGGGCGAGGCTAACTATGGCTACACCTTC. The chain joins TRBV30 to TRBJ1-2; TRBD1 matches 12 bases. J lost 0 bases, V lost 1 base, and 6 bases had no gene match. The CDR3 contains 17 residues. Germline assignment: CDR1 GTSNPN and CDR2 SVGIG (reference sequence). Variable domain in full (rest from reference TRBV30 and TRBJ1-2): SQTIHQWPATLVQPVGSPLSLECTVEGTSNPNLYWYRQAAGRGLQLLFYSVGIGQISSEVPQNLSASRPQDRQFILSSKKLLLSDSGFYLCAWSGGTGGEANYGYTFGSGTRLTVV.

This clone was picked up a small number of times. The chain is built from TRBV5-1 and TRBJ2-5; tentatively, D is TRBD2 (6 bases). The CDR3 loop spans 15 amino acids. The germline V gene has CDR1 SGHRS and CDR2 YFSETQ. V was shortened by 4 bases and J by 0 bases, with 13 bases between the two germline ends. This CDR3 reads CASSQGLTDQETQYF. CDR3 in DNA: TGCGCCAGCAGCCAGGGACTGACCGACCAAGAGACCCAGTACTTC.

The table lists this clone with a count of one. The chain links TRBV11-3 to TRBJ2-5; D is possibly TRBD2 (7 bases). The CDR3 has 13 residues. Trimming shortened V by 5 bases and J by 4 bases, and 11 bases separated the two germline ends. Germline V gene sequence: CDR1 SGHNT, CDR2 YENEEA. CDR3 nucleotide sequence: TGTGCCAGCAGCGGGGGGGCGCGAGAGACCCAGTACTTC. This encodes CASSGGARETQYF. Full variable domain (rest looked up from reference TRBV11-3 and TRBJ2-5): EAGVVQSPRYKIIEKKQPVAFWCNPISGHNTLYWYLQNLGQGPELLIRYENEEAVDDSQLPKDRFSAERLKGVDSTLKIQPAELGDSAVYLCASSGGARETQYFGPGTRLLVL.

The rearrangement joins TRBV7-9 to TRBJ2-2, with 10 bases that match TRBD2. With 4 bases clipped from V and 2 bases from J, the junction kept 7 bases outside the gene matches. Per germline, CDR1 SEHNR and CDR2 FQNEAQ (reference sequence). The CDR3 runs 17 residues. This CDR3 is CASSSVAGGLNTGELFF. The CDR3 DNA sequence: TGTGCCAGCAGCTCCGTAGCGGGGGGCCTTAACACCGGGGAGCTGTTTTTT.

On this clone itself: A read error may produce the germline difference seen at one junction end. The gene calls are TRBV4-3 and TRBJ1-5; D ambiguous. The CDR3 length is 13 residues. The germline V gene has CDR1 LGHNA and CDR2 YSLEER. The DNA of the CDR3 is TGCGCCAGCAGCCAAGGGCGGAATCAGCCCCAGAATTTT. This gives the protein CASSQGRNQPQNF.

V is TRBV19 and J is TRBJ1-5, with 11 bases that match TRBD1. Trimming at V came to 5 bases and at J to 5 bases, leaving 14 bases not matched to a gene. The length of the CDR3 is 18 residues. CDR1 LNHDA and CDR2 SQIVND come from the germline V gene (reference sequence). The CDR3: CASSLLSTGTGGDQPQHF. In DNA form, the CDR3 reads TGTGCCAGTAGTCTACTCTCGACCGGGACAGGGGGGGATCAGCCCCAGCATTTT.

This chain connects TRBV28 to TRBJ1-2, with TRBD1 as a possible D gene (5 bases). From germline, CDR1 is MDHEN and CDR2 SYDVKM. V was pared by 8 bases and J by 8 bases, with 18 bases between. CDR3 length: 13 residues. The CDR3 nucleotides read TGTGCCAGCCTCGGAGGGGAGGGCGCCGGCTACACCTTC. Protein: CASLGGEGAGYTF.

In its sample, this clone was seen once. The CDR3 reads CASSLDSPNTEAFF. DNA of the CDR3: TGCGCCAGCAGCTTGGACAGCCCGAACACTGAAGCTTTCTTT. This sequence joins TRBV5-1 and TRBJ1-1; D not resolved. The CDR3 runs to 14 residues. In germline, CDR1 is SGHRS, CDR2 YFSETQ. The V end lost 0 bases, the J end lost 1 base, and 7 bases lay between the germline ends.

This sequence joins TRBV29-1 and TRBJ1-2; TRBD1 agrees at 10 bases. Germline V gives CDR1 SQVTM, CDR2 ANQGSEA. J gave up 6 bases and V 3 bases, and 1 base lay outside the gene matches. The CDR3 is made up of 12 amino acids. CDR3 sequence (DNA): TGCAGCGTTGAGACAGGGGGCCATGGCTACACCTTC. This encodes CSVETGGHGYTF.

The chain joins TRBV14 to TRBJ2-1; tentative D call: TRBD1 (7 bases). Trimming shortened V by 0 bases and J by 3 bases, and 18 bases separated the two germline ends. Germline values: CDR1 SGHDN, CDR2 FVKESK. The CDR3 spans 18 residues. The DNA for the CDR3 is TGTGCCAGCAGCCAAGATAGCAGGGGGGTCCGGGGCTACAATGAGCAGTTCTTC. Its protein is CASSQDSRGVRGYNEQFF.

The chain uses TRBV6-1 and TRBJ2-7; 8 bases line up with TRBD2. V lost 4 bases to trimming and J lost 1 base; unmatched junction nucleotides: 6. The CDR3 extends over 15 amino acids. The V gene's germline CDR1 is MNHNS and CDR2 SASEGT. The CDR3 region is CASSGTSGQSYEQYF. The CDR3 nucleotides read TGTGCCAGCAGTGGAACTAGCGGACAATCCTACGAGCAGTACTTC.

CDR3 protein: CARSLEFWTTLAYEQYF. For the CDR3, the DNA is TGTGCCAGAAGCTTAGAGTTTTGGACTACACTGGCCTACGAGCAGTACTTC. The chain combines TRBV5-3 with TRBJ2-7; TRBD2 is a possible D gene (6 bases). TRBV5-3 counts as an open reading frame of uncertain function. Trimming removed 2 bases from V and 2 bases from J, with 20 bases in between. This CDR3 contains 17 residues.

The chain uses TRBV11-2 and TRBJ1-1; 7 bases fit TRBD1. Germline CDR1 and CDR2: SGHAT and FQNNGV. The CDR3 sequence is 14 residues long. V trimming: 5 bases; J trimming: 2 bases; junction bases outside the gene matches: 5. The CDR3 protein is CASSGWDSNTEAFF. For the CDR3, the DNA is TGTGCCAGCAGCGGATGGGACAGCAACACTGAAGCTTTCTTT.

The CDR3 spells CASSRQGATGYEQYF. The CDR3 nucleotides are TGTGCCAGCAGCCGACAGGGGGCGACAGGCTACGAGCAGTACTTC. The chain recombines TRBV4-2 with TRBJ2-7; 10 bases align to TRBD1. CDR3 length equals 15 residues. V gave up 4 bases and J gave up 3 bases; unmatched junction bases: 6. CDR1 LGHNA and CDR2 YNFKEQ come from the germline V gene.

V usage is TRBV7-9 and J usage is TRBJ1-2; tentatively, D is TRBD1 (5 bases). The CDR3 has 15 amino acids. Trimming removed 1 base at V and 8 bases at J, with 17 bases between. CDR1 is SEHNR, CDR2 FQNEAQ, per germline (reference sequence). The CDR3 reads CASSLEGRGRPGYTF. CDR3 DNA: TGTGCCAGCAGCTTAGAAGGGCGGGGCCGACCCGGCTACACCTTC. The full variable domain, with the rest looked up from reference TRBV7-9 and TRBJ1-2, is DTGVSQNPRHKITKRGQNVTFRCDPISEHNRLYWYRQTLGQGPEFLTYFQNEAQLEKSRLLSDRFSAERPKGSFSTLEIQRTEQGDSAMYLCASSLEGRGRPGYTFGSGTRLTVV.

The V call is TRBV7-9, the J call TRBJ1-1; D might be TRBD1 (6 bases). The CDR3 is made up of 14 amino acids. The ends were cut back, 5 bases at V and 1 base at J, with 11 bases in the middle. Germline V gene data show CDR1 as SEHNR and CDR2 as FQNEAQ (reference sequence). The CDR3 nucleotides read TGTGCCAGCAGCCAGGGACACCAGAACACTGAAGCTTTCTTT. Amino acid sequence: CASSQGHQNTEAFF.

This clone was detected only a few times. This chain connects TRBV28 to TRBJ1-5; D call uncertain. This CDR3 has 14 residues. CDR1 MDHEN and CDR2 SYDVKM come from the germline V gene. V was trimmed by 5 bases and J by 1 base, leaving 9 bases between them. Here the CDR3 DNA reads TGTGCCAGCAGTACTACACCCAGCAATCAGCCCCAGCATTTT. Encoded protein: CASSTTPSNQPQHF.